Listed below are T cell receptor beta chains from one sample, sequenced in a study of cytomegalovirus exposure and HLA in healthy donors. TCRdb's copy holds only in-frame clones and misses some; the assay was immunoSEQ multiplex PCR. The data show some 45,000 clones, with approximately 65% seen just once and roughly 6.5% held by the top ten. The sequenced sample consisted of PBMCs. These receptors were taken from a man aged 25 to 40 in good health and CMV-seronegative. Both conserved end residues are part of each CDR3. D genes are given only for firm matches. Not every row has a clone size; where given, it reads once, few, many or a size class.

j_call clone_size v_call d_call cdr3_nt cdr3_aa
TRBJ1-4 . TRBV30 TRBD1 TGTGCCTGGAGTGAGGACAGGACAAATGAAAAACTGTTTTTT CAWSEDRTNEKLFF
TRBJ1-5 few TRBV6-1 . TGTGCCAGCAGTGAGTCCCAGGGGCCCTGGCCCCAGCATTTT CASSESQGPWPQHF
TRBJ1-4 . TRBV25-1 TRBD1 TGTGCCAGCAGTGGAAACAGGGGACCTAATGAAAAACTGTTTTTT CASSGNRGPNEKLFF
TRBJ2-3 . TRBV6-1 TRBD2 TGTGCCAGCAGTGAATGGATCCGGCCTAGCGGGAGTACGGATTTT CASSEWIRPSGSTDF
TRBJ2-3 . TRBV7-6 TRBD2 TGTGCCAGCAGCTTAAGGACTAGCGGGAGGGAGCCAGATACGCAGTATTTT CASSLRTSGREPDTQYF
TRBJ2-1 . TRBV7-2 . TGTGCCAGCAGCCAGACTAATGAGCAGTTCTTC CASSQTNEQFF
TRBJ1-2 . TRBV2 . TGTGCCAGCAGTGAAGCTAATACAGGGAGTAGCACCTTC CASSEANTGSSTF
TRBJ2-2 . TRBV13 TRBD2 TGTGCCAGCAGCTTAGGTCGGTTTAGCGGGATCACCGGGGAGCTGTTTTTT CASSLGRFSGITGELFF
TRBJ1-2 . TRBV5-4 TRBD1 TGTGCCAGCAGCTTGGCCAGGGGGGTGGGTGGCTACACCTTC CASSLARGVGGYTF
TRBJ2-1 . TRBV5-4 TRBD2 TGTGCCAGCACCCCCGGGAGGGTGGCTAGCATTGACAATGAGCAGTTCTTC CASTPGRVASIDNEQFF
TRBJ1-1 few TRBV4-1 TRBD1 TGCGCCAGCAGCCAGTCAGGGGGCACTGAAGCTTTCTTT CASSQSGGTEAFF
TRBJ2-7 . TRBV6-5 TRBD1 TGTGCCAGCAGTTACTCTGGGGGACAGGGTCTTGACGAGCAGTACTTC CASSYSGGQGLDEQYF
TRBJ2-7 . TRBV5-7 . TGTGCCAGCAGCGTACGAGCTCCTACGAGCCTTGGGCTCTACGAGCAGTACTTC CASSVRAPTSLGLYEQYF
TRBJ2-1 . TRBV7-2 . TGTGCCAGCAGCTTAAGCCGGGGGTCCTACAATGAGCAGTTCTTC CASSLSRGSYNEQFF
TRBJ2-7 . TRBV27 TRBD2 TGTGCCAGCAGTTTGGGGGGGGAGCAGTACTTC CASSLGGEQYF
TRBJ2-7 . TRBV27 . TGTGCCAGCAGTTACAGCAGCTCCTACGAGCAGTACTTC CASSYSSSYEQYF
TRBJ1-4 . TRBV5-1 . TGCGCCAGCAGCTTGGCTGACAGGACAACTAATGAAAAACTGTTTTTT CASSLADRTTNEKLFF
TRBJ1-5 few TRBV4-1 . TGCGCCAGCAGCCAAGATTTGGGGCGTAGCAATCAGCCCCAGCATTTT CASSQDLGRSNQPQHF
TRBJ2-1 . TRBV7-6 TRBD2 TGTGCCAGCAGCCTTGGGGTAGCGGGTTACAATGAGCAGTTCTTC CASSLGVAGYNEQFF
TRBJ1-5 . TRBV6-1 . TGTGCCAGCAGTGAACTGGGGGGTGTTCCTCAGCCCCAGCATTTT CASSELGGVPQPQHF